The 26 T cell receptor beta chains listed next were all sequenced from one sample in a study of cytomegalovirus exposure and HLA in healthy donors. The PCR used 60 Vbeta and 13 Jbeta primers. Clones were sequenced by immunoSEQ multiplex PCR, and TCRdb holds only the in-frame ones, with some missing. This table has about 140,000 clones, roughly four fifths appearing once. Material: PBMCs. These receptors all stem from a human donor in good health.

J is TRBJ1-1 and V is TRBV7-9, with a weak D call TRBD1 (6 bases). The germline CDR1 and CDR2 sequences are SEHNR and FQNEAQ (reference sequence). Trimming left V 11 bases short and J 4 bases short, with 11 bases between. The CDR3 loop spans 11 amino acids. The CDR3 spells CAAGTRTEAFF. CDR3 nucleotides: TGTGCCGCCGGGACACGCACTGAAGCTTTCTTT.

As to this clone: The same CDR3 also results from other DNA sequences found in this sample. The V call is TRBV5-4, the J call TRBJ2-3; D is unclear. V lost 0 bases and J 2 bases, leaving 7 bases between the germline ends. The CDR3 covers 14 residues. The germline V gene encodes CDR1 SGHNT and CDR2 YYREEE (reference sequence). The CDR3 protein is CASSLELSTDTQYF. CDR3 in DNA: TGTGCCAGCAGCTTGGAACTATCCACAGATACGCAGTATTTT.

The rearrangement uses TRBV13 and TRBJ2-1, with a possible D match to TRBD1 (6 bases). Per germline, CDR1 PRHDT and CDR2 FYEKMQ (reference sequence). Trimming stripped 0 bases from V and 4 bases from J, with 7 bases between. The CDR3 contains 14 residues. CDR3 in amino acids: CASSLGQGYNEQFF. The CDR3 nucleotides read TGTGCCAGCAGCTTAGGCCAGGGGTACAATGAGCAGTTCTTC.

The rearrangement links TRBV14 to TRBJ2-1, with D unresolved. Trimming shortened V by 1 base and J by 10 bases, and 14 bases separated the two germline ends. The germline CDR1 and CDR2 sequences are SGHDN and FVKESK. The CDR3 loop spans 14 amino acids. The CDR3 DNA reads as TGTGCCAGCAGCCAAGTCCGTGGTTGGCAGGAGCAGTTCTTC. Translated, it gives CASSQVRGWQEQFF.

The genes are TRBV7-3 and TRBJ2-3, with unresolved D. The germline V gene has CDR1 SGHTA and CDR2 FQGTGA. The V and J ends lost 5 bases and 1 base respectively, with 16 bases between them. The CDR3 consists of 16 residues. The CDR3 is CASSRYPSPGTDTQYF. The CDR3 DNA is TGTGCCAGCAGCCGCTATCCCTCTCCTGGCACAGATACGCAGTATTTT.

The CDR3 here is CASSLDLGSSYNEQFF. The CDR3 DNA reads as TGTGCCAGCAGCTTGGATCTGGGGAGCTCCTACAATGAGCAGTTCTTC. V usage is TRBV5-4 and J usage is TRBJ2-1; a possible D gene is TRBD2 (5 bases). V shed 0 bases and J shed 0 bases, with 10 bases lying between them. Germline values: CDR1 SGHNT, CDR2 YYREEE (reference sequence). This CDR3 comprises 16 residues.

The J gene is TRBJ2-7, the V gene TRBV27, with 8 bases lining up with TRBD2. The V segment lost 6 bases and the J segment 2 bases; nucleotides outside the gene matches: 12. Germline lookup yields CDR1 MNHEY and CDR2 SMNVEV (reference sequence). The CDR3 extends over 16 amino acids. As DNA, the CDR3 is TGTGCCAGCAGCGACCTCGGGGGGGGAGGCGCCTACGAGCAGTACTTC. It yields the protein CASSDLGGGGAYEQYF.

The V gene is TRBV5-1, the J gene TRBJ1-2, with 7 bases fitting TRBD1. The CDR3 runs to 15 residues. Unmatched junction bases numbered 11, after V lost 4 bases and J lost 5 bases. Germline V gene sequence: CDR1 SGHRS, CDR2 YFSETQ. CDR3 sequence (DNA): TGCGCCAGCAGCGAGGGGACAGCCCCCTGGTATGGCTACACCTTC. This encodes CASSEGTAPWYGYTF.

This clone appeared a few times. The rearrangement joins TRBV2 to TRBJ2-7; 11 nucleotides align to TRBD1. Germline loops: CDR1 SNHLY, CDR2 FYNNEI. With 4 bases clipped from V and 0 bases from J, the junction kept 2 bases outside the gene matches. The CDR3 contains 15 residues. The CDR3 is CASSGTGGSSYEQYF. CDR3 nucleotides: TGTGCCAGCAGTGGGACAGGGGGCAGCTCCTACGAGCAGTACTTC.

V is TRBV12-5 and J is TRBJ2-2; perhaps TRBD1 as D (6 bases). The CDR3 runs to 16 residues. Deletions cut 3 bases from V and 2 bases from J, with 13 bases between. CDR1 is LGHNT, CDR2 FRNRAP, per germline. CDR3 loop: CASGFGTPSNTGELFF. CDR3 in DNA: TGTGCTAGTGGTTTTGGGACACCATCTAACACCGGGGAGCTGTTTTTT.

This clone was seen only a few times. V usage is TRBV5-1 and J usage is TRBJ1-1; 7 nucleotides align to TRBD1. The CDR3 extends over 18 amino acids. V was clipped by 0 bases and J by 3 bases; unmatched bases: 14. Germline values: CDR1 SGHRS, CDR2 YFSETQ. This CDR3 reads CASSLAYRGISRDTEAFF. CDR3 in DNA: TGCGCCAGCAGCTTGGCCTACAGGGGAATAAGTCGAGACACTGAAGCTTTCTTT.

This clone was observed a few times. The chain carries TRBV10-3 and TRBJ1-2; TRBD1 is a possible D gene (5 bases). CDR1 ENHRY and CDR2 SYGVKD come from the germline V gene. V lost 3 bases, J lost 5 bases, and 19 bases lay in between. The CDR3 runs 16 residues. For the CDR3, the DNA is TGTGCCATCAGTGACCCGCCCCGGACACCGGGTTATGGCTACACCTTC. Protein product: CAISDPPRTPGYGYTF.

The V and J genes are TRBV5-5 and TRBJ2-5; no definite D call. The length of the CDR3 is 14 residues. V gave up 1 base and J gave up 10 bases, with 17 bases separating them. CDR1 is SGHKS, CDR2 YYEKEE, per germline (reference sequence). CDR3 in DNA: TGTGCCAGCAGCTTGTGGCAAGCAGGCGATGACCAGTACTTC. It translates to CASSLWQAGDDQYF.

V and J are TRBV12-5 and TRBJ2-1; D is perhaps TRBD2 (6 bases). V gave up 6 bases and J gave up 4 bases, with 22 bases separating them. Germline V gene data show CDR1 as LGHNT and CDR2 as FRNRAP. The CDR3 length is 17 residues. Here the CDR3 reads CASGPPSGTSNYNEQFF. CDR3 sequence (DNA): TGTGCTAGTGGGCCACCCTCCGGGACTTCCAATTACAATGAGCAGTTCTTC.

The chain carries TRBV5-6 and TRBJ1-2; D not certain. Germline V CDR1 and CDR2: SGHDT, YYEEEE. V dropped 2 bases and J dropped 1 base, with 6 bases sitting between them. This CDR3 spans 13 amino acids. The CDR3 reads CASSFRVNYGYTF. The CDR3 nucleotides are TGTGCCAGCAGCTTCCGGGTTAACTATGGCTACACCTTC.

The chain is built from TRBV2 and TRBJ1-1, with D uncertain. V lost 4 bases to trimming and J lost 9 bases, with 15 bases between them. Germline assignment: CDR1 SNHLY and CDR2 FYNNEI. The CDR3 extends over 13 amino acids. The chain's CDR3 is CASSGTVGSKAFF. The CDR3 nucleotides are TGTGCCAGCAGTGGTACAGTGGGCAGTAAAGCTTTCTTT. Variable domain in full (rest from reference TRBV2 and TRBJ1-1): EPEVTQTPSHQVTQMGQEVILRCVPISNHLYFYWYRQILGQKVEFLVSFYNNEISEKSEIFDDQFSVERPDGSNFTLKIRSTKLEDSAMYFCASSGTVGSKAFFGQGTRLTVV.

The genes are TRBV11-2 and TRBJ2-7; D is uncertain. In germline, CDR1 is SGHAT, CDR2 FQNNGV. V gave up 5 bases and J gave up 6 bases, with 11 bases separating them. This CDR3 contains 12 residues. The CDR3 DNA follows: TGTGCCAGCAGCCCTGTTAGTTCCGAGCAGTACTTC. The encoded protein is CASSPVSSEQYF.

This chain links TRBV6-4 with TRBJ2-5; D not resolved. CDR3 length: 14 amino acids. Germline-derived CDR1 and CDR2 are MRHNA and SNTAGT. The V and J ends lost 6 bases and 1 base respectively, with 12 bases between them. In nucleotides, the CDR3 is TGTGCCAGCAGGTTCGACTTGATCCAAGAGACCCAGTACTTC. This encodes CASRFDLIQETQYF.

The chain couples TRBV7-6 to TRBJ2-7, with a tentative D call TRBD1 (5 bases). V lost 3 bases to trimming and J lost 4 bases, with 13 bases between them. The CDR3 spans 14 residues. CDR1 and CDR2 (germline): SGHVS, FNYEAQ. The CDR3 coding sequence is TGTGCCAGCAGCTTTCAGGACACCCCATACGAGCAGTACTTC. Its protein product is CASSFQDTPYEQYF.

V is TRBV10-3 and J is TRBJ1-1, with D uncertain. Trimming shortened V by 4 bases and J by 0 bases, and 6 bases separated the two germline ends. This CDR3 has 13 amino acids. Germline CDR1 ENHRY, CDR2 SYGVKD. Here the CDR3 DNA reads TGTGCCATCAGTGCCCGTATGAACACTGAAGCTTTCTTT. Amino acid sequence: CAISARMNTEAFF.

This chain links TRBV7-8 with TRBJ1-2; perhaps TRBD1 as D (5 bases). CDR1 and CDR2 from the germline V gene are SGHVS and FQNEAQ. V was cut by 2 bases and J by 4 bases, with 11 bases left in between. The CDR3 runs to 14 residues. The chain's CDR3 is CASSLRRVSYGYTF. CDR3 in DNA: TGTGCCAGCAGCTTACGCAGGGTTAGCTATGGCTACACCTTC.

With regard to this clone: The same CDR3 also results from other DNA sequences found in this sample. CDR3 bases: TGTGCCAGTAGTATTGGGGGGTCCCAAGAGACCCAGTACTTC. Protein: CASSIGGSQETQYF. The gene calls are TRBV19 and TRBJ2-5; D may be TRBD2 (6 bases). Deletions cut 3 bases from V and 1 base from J, with 9 bases between. The germline gives CDR1 LNHDA, CDR2 SQIVND (reference sequence). This CDR3 contains 14 residues.

V is TRBV28 and J is TRBJ1-2; D is ambiguous. CDR3 length equals 14 residues. Trimming shortened V by 8 bases and J by 2 bases, and 15 bases separated the two germline ends. CDR1 is MDHEN, CDR2 SYDVKM, per germline. CDR3 sequence reads: CASERRGSNYGYTF. In DNA form, the CDR3 reads TGTGCCAGCGAACGGCGGGGTTCCAACTATGGCTACACCTTC.

This clone was seen once. It is unclear where the CDR3 begins or ends on the DNA, so no DNA is shown, and the CDR3 is as TCRdb lists it. This chain links TRBV2 with TRBJ1-3; the table's D call, TRBD1, was not checked against the DNA. The CDR3 length is 15 residues, termini included. Per the germline V gene, CDR1 is SNHLY and CDR2 is FYNNEI. Here the CDR3 reads CASSEDVGAGNTTYF.

The rearrangement links TRBV2 to TRBJ2-3, with 7 bases lining up with TRBD1. Germline V CDR1 and CDR2: SNHLY, FYNNEI. Unmatched junction bases numbered 3, after V lost 3 bases and J lost 0 bases. This CDR3 comprises 15 residues. CDR3 in amino acids: CASSDDRASTDTQYF. The CDR3 DNA follows: TGTGCCAGCAGTGATGACAGGGCTAGCACAGATACGCAGTATTTT.

This chain joins TRBV2 and TRBJ2-5, with D possibly being TRBD2 (6 bases). Germline CDR1 reads SNHLY; CDR2 reads FYNNEI. The V gene lost 8 bases and the J gene lost 7 bases, with 26 bases spanning the gap. The CDR3 is made up of 16 amino acids. This CDR3 reads CASSVPGLYPPGTQYF. CDR3 DNA: TGTGCCAGCTCCGTACCGGGACTTTACCCGCCCGGGACCCAGTACTTC.